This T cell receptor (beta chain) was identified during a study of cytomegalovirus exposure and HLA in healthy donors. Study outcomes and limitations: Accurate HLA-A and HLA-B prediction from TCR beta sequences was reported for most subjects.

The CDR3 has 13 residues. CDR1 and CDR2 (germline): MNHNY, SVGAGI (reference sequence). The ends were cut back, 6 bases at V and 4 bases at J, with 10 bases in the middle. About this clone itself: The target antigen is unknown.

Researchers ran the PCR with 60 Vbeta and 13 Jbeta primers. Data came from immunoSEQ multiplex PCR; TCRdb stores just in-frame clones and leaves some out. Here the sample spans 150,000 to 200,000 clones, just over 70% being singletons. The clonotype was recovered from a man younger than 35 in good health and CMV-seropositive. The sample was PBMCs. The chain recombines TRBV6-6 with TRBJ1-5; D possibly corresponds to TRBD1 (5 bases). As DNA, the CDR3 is TGTGCCAGCAGCCCCAGGGAAAATCAGCCCCAGCATTTT. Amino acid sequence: CASSPRENQPQHF.